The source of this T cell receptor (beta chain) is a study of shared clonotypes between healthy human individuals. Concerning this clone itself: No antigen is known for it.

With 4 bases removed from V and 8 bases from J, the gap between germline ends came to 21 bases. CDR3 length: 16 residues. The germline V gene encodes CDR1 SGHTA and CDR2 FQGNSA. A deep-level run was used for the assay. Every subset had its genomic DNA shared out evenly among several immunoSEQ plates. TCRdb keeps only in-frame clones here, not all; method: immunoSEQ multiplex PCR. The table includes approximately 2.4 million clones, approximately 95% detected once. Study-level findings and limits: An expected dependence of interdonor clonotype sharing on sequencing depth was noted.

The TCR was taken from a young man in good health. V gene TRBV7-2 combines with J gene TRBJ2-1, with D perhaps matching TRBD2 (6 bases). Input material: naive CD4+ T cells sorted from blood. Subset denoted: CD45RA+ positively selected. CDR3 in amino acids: CASSWIGAGGGYEQFF. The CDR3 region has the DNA TGTGCCAGCAGCTGGATAGGAGCGGGTGGGGGGTATGAGCAGTTCTTC.